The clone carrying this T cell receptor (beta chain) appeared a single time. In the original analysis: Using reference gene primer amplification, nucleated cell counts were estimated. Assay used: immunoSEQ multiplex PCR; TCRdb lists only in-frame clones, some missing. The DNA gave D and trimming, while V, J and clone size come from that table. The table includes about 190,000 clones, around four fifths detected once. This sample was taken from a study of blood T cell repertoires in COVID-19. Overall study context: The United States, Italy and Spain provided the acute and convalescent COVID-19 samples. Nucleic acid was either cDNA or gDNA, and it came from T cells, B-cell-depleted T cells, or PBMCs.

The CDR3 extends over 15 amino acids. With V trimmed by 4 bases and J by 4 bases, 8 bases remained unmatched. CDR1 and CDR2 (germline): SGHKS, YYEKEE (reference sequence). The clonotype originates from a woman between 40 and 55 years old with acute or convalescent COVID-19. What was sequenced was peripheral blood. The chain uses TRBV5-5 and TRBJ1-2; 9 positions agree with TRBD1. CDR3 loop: CASSRTGVGSYGYTF. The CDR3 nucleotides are TGTGCCAGCAGCCGGACAGGGGTGGGGTCCTATGGCTACACCTTC.